The 32 T cell receptor beta chains reported below all come from one sample, sequenced in a study of T-cell reconstitution after alpha-beta-depleted transplantation in children. For TCRbeta, the library was prepared with unique molecular identifiers. TCRdb re-called the PCR reads through MiXCR, storing one row per CDR3 protein. The sample has 450,000 to 600,000 distinct CDR3 sequences, around 19% seen once. The sample was PBMCs from the stem cell graft donor, taken from the stem cell graft. These TCRs come from a human donor who donated a stem cell graft to a child with acute lymphoblastic leukemia.

The rearrangement links TRBV27 to TRBJ2-7, with TRBD2 matching over 9 bases. Trimming at V came to 3 bases and at J to 9 bases, leaving 6 bases not matched to a gene. The length of the CDR3 is 13 residues. Germline lookup yields CDR1 MNHEY and CDR2 SMNVEV (reference sequence). The CDR3: CASSLTSGIGQYF. DNA for the CDR3: TGTGCCAGCAGTTTGACTAGCGGTATCGGGCAGTACTTC.

This clonotype was counted between two and nine times. The V call is TRBV11-3, the J call TRBJ2-1; D ambiguous. The CDR3 totals 11 residues. The V end was cut by 6 bases, the J end by 7 bases, with 7 bases between. Germline CDR1 SGHNT, CDR2 YENEEA. As DNA, the CDR3 is TGTGCCAGCAGTAAGACAAATGAGCAGTTCTTC. This encodes CASSKTNEQFF. The full variable domain, with the rest looked up from reference TRBV11-3 and TRBJ2-1, is EAGVVQSPRYKIIEKKQPVAFWCNPISGHNTLYWYLQNLGQGPELLIRYENEEAVDDSQLPKDRFSAERLKGVDSTLKIQPAELGDSAVYLCASSKTNEQFFGPGTRLTVL.

This chain links TRBV9 with TRBJ2-7; either TRBD1 or TRBD2 may fit D (5 bases each). Deletions cut 3 bases from V and 2 bases from J, with 18 bases between. Germline lookup yields CDR1 SGDLS and CDR2 YYNGEE. This CDR3 contains 16 residues. In DNA, the CDR3 is TGTGCCAGCAGCGCGGGCTTCGGGCTGGGGGCCTACGAGCAGTACTTC. Amino acid sequence: CASSAGFGLGAYEQYF.

The genes are TRBV29-1 and TRBJ1-1; 9 bases agree with TRBD1. Germline CDR1 SQVTM, CDR2 ANQGSEA. CDR3 length: 16 amino acids. The trim removed 7 bases at V and 3 bases at J, leaving 15 bases unmatched. The CDR3 region is CSANGDRVKSDTEAFF. The CDR3 DNA is TGCAGCGCCAATGGGGACAGGGTTAAATCTGACACTGAAGCTTTCTTT.

V usage is TRBV12-3 or TRBV12-4 and J usage is TRBJ2-1; 11 positions agree with TRBD2. This CDR3 has 16 amino acids. J gave up 3 bases and V 1 base, and 2 bases lay outside the gene matches. The CDR3 DNA is TGTGCCAGCAGTTTAGATACTAGCGGGAGCTACAATGAGCAGTTCTTC. It is translated as CASSLDTSGSYNEQFF.

This rearrangement joins TRBV2 to TRBJ1-5; TRBD1 might be the D (6 bases). The CDR3 sequence is 14 residues long. The V and J ends lost 4 bases and 11 bases respectively, with 18 bases between them. Germline CDR1 reads SNHLY; CDR2 reads FYNNEI. The DNA of the CDR3 is TGTGCCAGCAGTGGTGGGACATCAGGAGGAACCCAGCATTTT. Amino acid sequence: CASSGGTSGGTQHF.

The rearrangement joins TRBV7-2 to TRBJ1-2; D is possibly TRBD1 (5 bases). The CDR3 has 15 amino acids. Germline CDR1 and CDR2: SGHTA and FQGNSA. V shed 5 bases and J shed 3 bases, with 16 bases lying between them. The CDR3 loop is CASSVTRVADYGYTF. As DNA, the CDR3 is TGTGCCAGCAGCGTGACCAGGGTGGCGGACTATGGCTACACCTTC.

The chain has TRBV24-1 and TRBJ2-1, with TRBD2 identical over 11 bases. Looked up from germline, CDR1 is KGHDR and CDR2 is SFDVKD. V was pared by 2 bases and J by 8 bases, with 10 bases of the junction left unmatched. CDR3 size: 17 residues. The CDR3 DNA follows: TGTGCCACCAGTGATTATCTTAGCGGGAGGGCCAAGGATGAGCAGTTCTTC. Its protein is CATSDYLSGRAKDEQFF.

This clonotype was detected only a few times. The chain uses TRBV20-1 and TRBJ2-1, with 10 bases that match TRBD2. V shed 5 bases and J 4 bases; nucleotides not matched to a gene: 5. The germline CDR1 and CDR2 sequences are DFQATT and SNEGSKA (reference sequence). This CDR3 has 14 residues. This CDR3 is CSALKREGYNEQFF. For the CDR3, the DNA is TGCAGTGCTCTTAAGCGGGAGGGATACAATGAGCAGTTCTTC.

This rearrangement joins TRBV3-1 to TRBJ2-3, with 10 nucleotides matching TRBD2. CDR1 and CDR2 (germline): LGHDT, YNNKEL (reference sequence). The CDR3 totals 16 residues. Trimming at V came to 1 base and at J to 7 bases, leaving 8 bases not matched to a gene. The CDR3 loop reads CASSQAGAGGPYTQYF. The CDR3 DNA is TGTGCCAGCAGCCAAGCGGGAGCGGGAGGGCCTTATACGCAGTATTTT.

This clonotype was seen only a few times. The chain employs TRBV12-3 or TRBV12-4 and TRBJ2-1; D uncertain. This CDR3 spans 15 amino acids. Trimming took 5 bases from V and 2 from J, leaving 13 bases between them. The CDR3 bases are TGTGCCAGCAGTCCCTCGACCAGACCCTACAATGAGCAGTTCTTC. Translating it yields CASSPSTRPYNEQFF.

The V call is TRBV29-1, the J call TRBJ2-1; 7 positions agree with TRBD2. Germline lookup yields CDR1 SQVTM and CDR2 ANQGSEA. This CDR3 is 19 amino acids long. The V gene end was trimmed by 7 bases and the J gene end by 5 bases; junction bases not matched to a gene: 26. The chain's CDR3 is CSARPSRELFYKGHNEQFF. The CDR3 bases are TGCAGCGCTAGACCTTCGCGGGAGCTCTTTTACAAGGGGCACAATGAGCAGTTCTTC.

The CDR3 reads CSVDDRGLSTDTQYF. The CDR3 nucleotides read TGCAGCGTTGATGACAGGGGCTTAAGCACAGATACGCAGTATTTT. The chain employs TRBV29-1 and TRBJ2-3, with 8 bases that match TRBD1. V dropped 3 bases and J dropped 0; count of bases not matched to a gene: 5. The length of the CDR3 is 15 residues. Germline V gene sequence: CDR1 SQVTM, CDR2 ANQGSEA.

This clonotype was counted a few times. Written as DNA, the CDR3 is TGCGCCAGCAGCCAAACCCCTCAGGGTGTTACCTTC. Translated: CASSQTPQGVTF. The rearrangement links TRBV4-1 to TRBJ1-2; TRBD1 might be the D (5 bases). Deletions cut 2 bases from V and 14 bases from J, with 15 bases between. Germline CDR1 reads MGHRA; CDR2 reads YSYEKL. CDR3 size: 12 residues.

This clonotype was found many times. V is TRBV5-1 and J is TRBJ1-1, with D maybe TRBD1 (5 bases). Germline loops: CDR1 SGHRS, CDR2 YFSETQ. The CDR3 totals 13 residues. Trimming pared 4 bases from V and 6 bases from J, leaving 13 bases between. The CDR3, as DNA: TGCGCCAGCAGCCCGCCAGGGATGGCTGAAGCTTTCTTT. Translating gives CASSPPGMAEAFF.

The chain is built from TRBV12-5 and TRBJ2-2; no firm D call. The CDR3 extends over 13 amino acids. The ends were cut back, 5 bases at V and 3 bases at J, with 7 bases in the middle. Per germline, CDR1 LGHNT and CDR2 FRNRAP. CDR3 DNA: TGTGCTAGTGGTCTGACCGACACCGGGGAGCTGTTTTTT. This codes for CASGLTDTGELFF.

In its sample, this clonotype was seen a few times. J is TRBJ2-1 and V is TRBV9; 8 nucleotides match TRBD2. This CDR3 comprises 15 residues. J was trimmed by 7 bases and V by 3 bases; bases with no gene match: 9. Germline values: CDR1 SGDLS, CDR2 YYNGEE. The CDR3 sequence is CASSARAGAWNEQFF. The CDR3 nucleotides read TGTGCCAGCAGCGCCAGAGCGGGAGCTTGGAATGAGCAGTTCTTC.

This clonotype was picked up a small number of times. The chain carries TRBV5-8 and TRBJ2-5, with unresolved D. Germline values: CDR1 SGHTS, CDR2 YDEGEE. This CDR3 region has 13 residues. The V and J ends lost 0 bases and 9 bases respectively, with 12 bases between them. The CDR3 nucleotides are TGTGCCAGCAGCTTGGAAAGGACCGGGTCCCAGTACTTC. Its translation is CASSLERTGSQYF.

The V gene is TRBV29-1, the J gene TRBJ2-5, with D perhaps given as TRBD1 or TRBD2 (6 bases each). Trimming removed 8 bases at V and 5 bases at J, with 15 bases between. There are 12 residues in the CDR3. CDR1 and CDR2 (germline): SQVTM, ANQGSEA. CDR3 sequence reads: CSIGGGGETQYF. For the CDR3, the DNA is TGCAGCATCGGAGGGGGTGGGGAGACCCAGTACTTC. The complete variable domain, with remaining parts taken from reference TRBV29-1 and TRBJ2-5, reads SAVISQKPSRDICQRGTSLTIQCQVDSQVTMMFWYRQQPGQSLTLIATANQGSEATYESGFVIDKFPISRPNLTFSTLTVSNMSPEDSSIYLCSIGGGGETQYFGPGTRLLVL.

The gene calls are TRBV7-9 and TRBJ2-7; D gene ambiguous. The germline V gene encodes CDR1 SEHNR and CDR2 FQNEAQ (reference sequence). CDR3 size: 16 residues. Trimming took 1 base from V and 0 from J, leaving 13 bases between them. CDR3 amino acids: CASSLVSDVSSYEQYF. CDR3 nucleotides: TGTGCCAGCAGCTTAGTATCGGACGTGAGCTCCTACGAGCAGTACTTC. The variable domain in full, with the rest retrieved from reference TRBV7-9 and TRBJ2-7, is DTGVSQNPRHKITKRGQNVTFRCDPISEHNRLYWYRQTLGQGPEFLTYFQNEAQLEKSRLLSDRFSAERPKGSFSTLEIQRTEQGDSAMYLCASSLVSDVSSYEQYFGPGTRLTVT.

This chain uses TRBV4-1 with TRBJ2-2, with no clear D. The CDR3 runs 15 residues. Germline-derived CDR1 and CDR2 are MGHRA and YSYEKL. V was pared by 0 bases and J by 7 bases, with 12 bases between. The CDR3 region is CASSQEDGVVGELFF. The CDR3 DNA reads TGCGCCAGCAGCCAAGAGGACGGAGTAGTCGGGGAGCTGTTTTTT.

This sequence joins TRBV29-1 and TRBJ2-7, with 8 nucleotides matching TRBD1. This CDR3 region has 15 residues. Germline-derived CDR1 and CDR2 are SQVTM and ANQGSEA. The V gene end was trimmed by 4 bases and the J gene end by 0 bases; junction bases not matched to a gene: 8. The CDR3 region is CSVAPGGLGSYEQYF. The CDR3 bases are TGCAGCGTTGCCCCAGGGGGCTTAGGCTCCTACGAGCAGTACTTC.

This chain links TRBV7-9 with TRBJ2-1; 11 bases fit TRBD2. CDR1 is SEHNR, CDR2 FQNEAQ, per germline (reference sequence). This CDR3 spans 15 amino acids. Trimming removed 1 base from V and 7 bases from J; junction bases left unmatched: 3. The CDR3 loop is CASSLELAGENEQFF. The CDR3 DNA follows: TGTGCCAGCAGCTTAGAACTAGCGGGAGAGAATGAGCAGTTCTTC.

The chain combines TRBV29-1 with TRBJ1-1; D is undetermined. V shed 7 bases and J shed 6 bases, with 18 bases lying between them. CDR3 length equals 13 residues. CDR1 and CDR2 from the germline V gene are SQVTM and ANQGSEA. CDR3 sequence (DNA): TGCAGCGCTCTCAAGGGATTACCCTCTGAAGCTTTCTTT. This encodes CSALKGLPSEAFF.

J is TRBJ1-5 and V is TRBV5-1, with 9 bases fitting TRBD1. V trimming: 4 bases; J trimming: 2 bases; junction bases outside the gene matches: 10. CDR1 SGHRS and CDR2 YFSETQ come from the germline V gene. This CDR3 has 17 amino acids. In nucleotides, the CDR3 is TGCGCCAGCAGCCCACTACCGGGACAGGGTCGCAATCAGCCCCAGCATTTT. Protein sequence: CASSPLPGQGRNQPQHF.

This clonotype was picked up a small number of times. The chain combines TRBV27 with TRBJ2-3; possible D gene TRBD1, 5 bases. CDR3 length: 17 residues. The V gene's germline CDR1 is MNHEY and CDR2 SMNVEV (reference sequence). V was pared by 3 bases and J by 1 base, with 17 bases between. The CDR3 reads CASSFRPQAVGTDTQYF. The CDR3 DNA sequence: TGTGCCAGCAGTTTCCGACCACAGGCAGTAGGCACAGATACGCAGTATTTT.

V gene TRBV4-1 combines with J gene TRBJ2-7; no clear D. Germline V lookup: CDR1 MGHRA, CDR2 YSYEKL. V dropped 4 bases and J dropped 5 bases, with 9 bases sitting between them. CDR3 size: 12 residues. CDR3 bases: TGCGCCAGCAGCCCCCCCTTTGACGAGCAGTACTTC. Its translation: CASSPPFDEQYF.

The V and J genes are TRBV24-1 and TRBJ1-5; no definite D call. The V gene's germline CDR1 is KGHDR and CDR2 SFDVKD. CDR3 length equals 15 residues. Trimming left V 3 bases short and J 2 bases short, with 10 bases between. The CDR3 spells CATSDPRAGNQPQHF. The CDR3 DNA sequence: TGTGCCACCAGTGATCCCAGAGCGGGCAATCAGCCCCAGCATTTT.

The chain's CDR3 is CSARVGGEGYEQYF. The CDR3 DNA follows: TGCAGTGCTAGAGTGGGGGGAGAAGGGTACGAGCAGTACTTC. The genes are TRBV20-1 and TRBJ2-7, with a weak D call TRBD2 (6 bases). Germline assignment: CDR1 DFQATT and CDR2 SNEGSKA (reference sequence). Deletions cut 1 base from V and 4 bases from J, with 14 bases between. CDR3 length: 14 amino acids.

This clonotype appeared a few times. This chain links TRBV6-2 or TRBV6-3 with TRBJ1-2; D perhaps matches TRBD1 (5 bases). Trimming stripped 4 bases from V and 2 bases from J, with 11 bases between. Germline V lookup: CDR1 MNHEY, CDR2 SVGEGT. This CDR3 region has 14 residues. The CDR3 spells CASSSLGDNYGYTF. The DNA for the CDR3 is TGTGCCAGCAGTTCTCTAGGGGACAACTATGGCTACACCTTC.

The chain joins TRBV7-2 to TRBJ2-1; 8 positions agree with TRBD2. V was pared by 2 bases and J by 8 bases, with 5 bases of the junction left unmatched. Germline CDR1 reads SGHTA; CDR2 reads FQGNSA. The CDR3 runs 14 residues. In DNA form, the CDR3 reads TGTGCCAGCAGCTTAACCGGGAGGGTAGATGAGCAGTTCTTC. Its protein product is CASSLTGRVDEQFF.

This chain joins TRBV10-2 and TRBJ2-3; 9 positions agree with TRBD2. Germline values: CDR1 WSHSY, CDR2 SAAADI. This CDR3 is 14 amino acids long. The trim removed 6 bases at V and 4 bases at J, leaving 5 bases unmatched. The CDR3 protein is CASSGGRAADTQYF. DNA for the CDR3: TGCGCCAGCAGCGGCGGGAGGGCCGCAGATACGCAGTATTTT.